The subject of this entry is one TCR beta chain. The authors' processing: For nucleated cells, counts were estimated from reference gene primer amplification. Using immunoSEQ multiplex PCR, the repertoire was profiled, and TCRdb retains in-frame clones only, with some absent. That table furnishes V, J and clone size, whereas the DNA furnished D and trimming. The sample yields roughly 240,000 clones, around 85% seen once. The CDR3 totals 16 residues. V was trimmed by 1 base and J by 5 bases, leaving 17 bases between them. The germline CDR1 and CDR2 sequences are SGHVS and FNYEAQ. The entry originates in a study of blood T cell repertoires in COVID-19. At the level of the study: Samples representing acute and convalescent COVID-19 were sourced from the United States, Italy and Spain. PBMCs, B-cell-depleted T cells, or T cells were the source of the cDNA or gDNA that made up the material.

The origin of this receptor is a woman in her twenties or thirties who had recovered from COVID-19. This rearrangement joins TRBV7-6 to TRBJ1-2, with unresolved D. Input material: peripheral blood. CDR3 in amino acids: CASSLVLRKFFYGYTF. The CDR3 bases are TGTGCCAGCAGCTTAGTATTGAGAAAGTTTTTTTATGGCTACACCTTC.